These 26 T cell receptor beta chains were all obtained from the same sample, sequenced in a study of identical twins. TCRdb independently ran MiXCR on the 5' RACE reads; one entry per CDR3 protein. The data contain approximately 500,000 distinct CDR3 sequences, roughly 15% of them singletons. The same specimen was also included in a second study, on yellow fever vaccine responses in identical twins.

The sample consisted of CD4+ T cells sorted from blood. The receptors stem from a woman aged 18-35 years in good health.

CDR3 coding DNA: TGTGCCAGCAATTTAGTTTCAGATACGCAGTATTTT. Its translation: CASNLVSDTQYF. This chain connects TRBV11-2 to TRBJ2-3; the D is unclear. The CDR3 length is 12 residues. Germline CDR1 SGHAT, CDR2 FQNNGV. V was pared by 7 bases and J by 4 bases, with 9 bases between. The complete variable domain, with remaining parts taken from reference TRBV11-2 and TRBJ2-3, reads EAGVAQSPRYKIIEKRQSVAFWCNPISGHATLYWYQQILGQGPKLLIQFQNNGVVDDSQLPKDRFSAERLKGVDSTLKIQPAKLEDSAVYLCASNLVSDTQYFGPGTRLTVL.

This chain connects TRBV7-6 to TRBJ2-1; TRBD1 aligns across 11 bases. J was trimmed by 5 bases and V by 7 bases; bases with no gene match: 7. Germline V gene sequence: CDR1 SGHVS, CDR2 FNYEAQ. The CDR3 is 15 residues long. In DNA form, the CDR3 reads TGTGCCAGCACCCTTGGGACAGGGGGTCACAATGAGCAGTTCTTC. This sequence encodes CASTLGTGGHNEQFF.

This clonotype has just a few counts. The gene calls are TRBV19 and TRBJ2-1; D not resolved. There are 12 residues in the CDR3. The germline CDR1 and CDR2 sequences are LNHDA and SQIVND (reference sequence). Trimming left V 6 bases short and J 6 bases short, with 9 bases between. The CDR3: CASRGPANEQFF. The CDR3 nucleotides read TGTGCCAGTAGAGGACCCGCCAATGAGCAGTTCTTC.

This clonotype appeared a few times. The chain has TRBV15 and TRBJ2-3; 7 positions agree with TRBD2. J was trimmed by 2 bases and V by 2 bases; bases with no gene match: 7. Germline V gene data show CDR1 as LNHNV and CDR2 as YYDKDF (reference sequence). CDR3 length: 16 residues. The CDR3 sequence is CATSRKRGTYTDTQYF. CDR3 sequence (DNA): TGTGCCACCAGCAGAAAGCGGGGCACATACACAGATACGCAGTATTTT.

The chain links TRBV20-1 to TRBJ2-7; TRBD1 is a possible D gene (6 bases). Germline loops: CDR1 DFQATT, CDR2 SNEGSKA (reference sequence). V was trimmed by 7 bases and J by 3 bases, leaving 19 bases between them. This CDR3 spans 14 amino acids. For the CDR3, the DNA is TGCAGTGGGCAGGGGATCCCACCCAACTACGAGCAGTACTTC. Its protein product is CSGQGIPPNYEQYF.

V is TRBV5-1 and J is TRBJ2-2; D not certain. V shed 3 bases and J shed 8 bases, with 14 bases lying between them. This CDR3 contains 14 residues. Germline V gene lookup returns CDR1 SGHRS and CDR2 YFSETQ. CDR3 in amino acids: CASSSGRTGGELFF. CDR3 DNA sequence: TGCGCCAGCAGCTCAGGACGGACCGGGGGGGAGCTGTTTTTT.

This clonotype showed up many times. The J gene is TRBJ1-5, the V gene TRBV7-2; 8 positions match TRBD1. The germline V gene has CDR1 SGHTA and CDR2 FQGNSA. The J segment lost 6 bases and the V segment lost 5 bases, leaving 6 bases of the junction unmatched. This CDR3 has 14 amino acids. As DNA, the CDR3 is TGTGCCAGCAGCATCGGACAGGGTCGTCAGCCCCAGCATTTT. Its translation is CASSIGQGRQPQHF.

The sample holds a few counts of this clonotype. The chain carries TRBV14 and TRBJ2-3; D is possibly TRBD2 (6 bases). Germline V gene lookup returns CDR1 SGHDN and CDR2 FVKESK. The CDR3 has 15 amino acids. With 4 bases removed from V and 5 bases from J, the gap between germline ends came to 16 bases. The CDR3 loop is CASSPLAGIIDTQYF. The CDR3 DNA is TGTGCCAGCAGCCCCCTGGCGGGAATTATAGATACGCAGTATTTT.

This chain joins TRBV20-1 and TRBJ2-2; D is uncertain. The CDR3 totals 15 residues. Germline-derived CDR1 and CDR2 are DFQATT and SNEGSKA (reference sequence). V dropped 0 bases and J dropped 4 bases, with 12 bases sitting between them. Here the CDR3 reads CSARDQAISTGELFF. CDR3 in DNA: TGCAGTGCTAGAGATCAGGCCATAAGCACCGGGGAGCTGTTTTTT.

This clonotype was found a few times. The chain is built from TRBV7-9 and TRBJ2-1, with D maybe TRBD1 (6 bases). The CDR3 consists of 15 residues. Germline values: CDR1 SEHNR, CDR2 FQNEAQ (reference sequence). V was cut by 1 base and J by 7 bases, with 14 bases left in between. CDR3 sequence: CASSLVGTLRNEQFF. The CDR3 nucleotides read TGTGCCAGCAGCTTAGTCGGGACATTGAGGAATGAGCAGTTCTTC.

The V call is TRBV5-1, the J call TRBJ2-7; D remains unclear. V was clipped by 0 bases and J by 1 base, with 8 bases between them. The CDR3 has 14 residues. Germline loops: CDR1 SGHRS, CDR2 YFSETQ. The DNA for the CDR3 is TGCGCCAGCAGCTTGGGGTACAATTCCTACGAGCAGTACTTC. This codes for CASSLGYNSYEQYF.

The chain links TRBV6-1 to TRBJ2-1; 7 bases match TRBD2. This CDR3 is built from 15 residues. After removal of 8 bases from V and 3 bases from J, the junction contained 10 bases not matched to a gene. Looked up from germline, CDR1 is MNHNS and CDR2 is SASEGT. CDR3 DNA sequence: TGTGCCAGCGAAGGAAGGACTAGGGACTACAATGAGCAGTTCTTC. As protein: CASEGRTRDYNEQFF.

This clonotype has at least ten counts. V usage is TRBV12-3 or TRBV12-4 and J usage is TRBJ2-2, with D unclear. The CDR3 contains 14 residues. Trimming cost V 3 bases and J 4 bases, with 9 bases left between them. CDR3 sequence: CASSFQQTTGELFF. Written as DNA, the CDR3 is TGTGCCAGCAGTTTTCAACAGACCACCGGGGAGCTGTTTTTT.

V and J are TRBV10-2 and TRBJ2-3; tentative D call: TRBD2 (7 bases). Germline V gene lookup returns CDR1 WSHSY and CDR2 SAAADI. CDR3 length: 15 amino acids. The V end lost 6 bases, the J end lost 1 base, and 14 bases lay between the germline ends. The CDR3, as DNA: TGCGCCAGCAGGAGGGGGGGGGCGGGCACAGATACGCAGTATTTT. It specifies CASRRGGAGTDTQYF.

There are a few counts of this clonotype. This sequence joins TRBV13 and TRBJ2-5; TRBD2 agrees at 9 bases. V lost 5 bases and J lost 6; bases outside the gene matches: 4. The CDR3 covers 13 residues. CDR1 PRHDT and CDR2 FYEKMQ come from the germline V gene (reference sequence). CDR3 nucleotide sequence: TGTGCCAGCAGCCCCGGGACTAGCAAGACCCAGTACTTC. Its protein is CASSPGTSKTQYF.

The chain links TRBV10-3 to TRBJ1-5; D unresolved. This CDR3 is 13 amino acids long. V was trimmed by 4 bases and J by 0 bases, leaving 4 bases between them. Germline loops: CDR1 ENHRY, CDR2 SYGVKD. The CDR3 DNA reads TGTGCCATCAGTGCCAGTAGCAATCAGCCCCAGCATTTT. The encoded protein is CAISASSNQPQHF.

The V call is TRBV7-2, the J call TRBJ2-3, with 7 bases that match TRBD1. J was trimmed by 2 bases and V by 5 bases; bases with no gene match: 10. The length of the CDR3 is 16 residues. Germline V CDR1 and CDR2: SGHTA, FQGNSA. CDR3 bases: TGTGCCAGCAGCCAAAAGACAGGGAGTTTCACAGATACGCAGTATTTT. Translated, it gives CASSQKTGSFTDTQYF.

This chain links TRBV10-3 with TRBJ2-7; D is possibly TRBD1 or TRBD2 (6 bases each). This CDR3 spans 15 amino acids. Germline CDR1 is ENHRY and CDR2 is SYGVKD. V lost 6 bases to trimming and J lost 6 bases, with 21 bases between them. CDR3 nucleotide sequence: TGTGCCATCAGCGGCGGGACCTCGGGCAGGGGCGAGCAGTACTTC. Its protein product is CAISGGTSGRGEQYF.

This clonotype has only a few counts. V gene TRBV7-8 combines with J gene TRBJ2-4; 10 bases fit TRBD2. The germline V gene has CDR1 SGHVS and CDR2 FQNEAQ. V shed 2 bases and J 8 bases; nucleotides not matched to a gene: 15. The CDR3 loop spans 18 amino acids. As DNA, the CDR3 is TGTGCCAGCAGCTTAAGTGGTGGTAGCGGGGGGCAATGGGACATTCAGTACTTC. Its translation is CASSLSGGSGGQWDIQYF.

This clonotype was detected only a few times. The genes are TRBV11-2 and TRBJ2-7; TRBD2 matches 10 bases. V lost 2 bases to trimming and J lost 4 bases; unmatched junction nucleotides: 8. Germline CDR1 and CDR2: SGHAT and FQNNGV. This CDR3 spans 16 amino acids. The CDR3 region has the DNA TGTGCCAGCAGCTTACAGACTCCGGGACTAGCGTACGAGCAGTACTTC. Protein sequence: CASSLQTPGLAYEQYF.

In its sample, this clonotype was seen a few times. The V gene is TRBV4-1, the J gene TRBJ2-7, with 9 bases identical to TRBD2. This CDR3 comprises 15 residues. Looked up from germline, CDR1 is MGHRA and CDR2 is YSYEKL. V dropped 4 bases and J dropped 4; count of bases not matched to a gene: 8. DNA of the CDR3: TGCGCCAGCAGCCCCTTAGCGGGAGTTAGTTACGAGCAGTACTTC. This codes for CASSPLAGVSYEQYF.

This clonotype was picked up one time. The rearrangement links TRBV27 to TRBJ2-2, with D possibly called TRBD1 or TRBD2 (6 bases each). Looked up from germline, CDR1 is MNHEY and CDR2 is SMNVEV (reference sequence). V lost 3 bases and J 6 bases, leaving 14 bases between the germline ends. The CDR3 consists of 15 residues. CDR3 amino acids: CASSFVGGNAGELFF. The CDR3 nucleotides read TGTGCCAGCAGTTTTGTGGGGGGCAACGCCGGGGAGCTGTTTTTT.

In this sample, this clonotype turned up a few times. CDR3 loop: CAISESGHQETQYF. Written as DNA, the CDR3 is TGTGCCATCAGTGAGTCAGGACACCAAGAGACCCAGTACTTC. The chain recombines TRBV10-3 with TRBJ2-5; D is unclear. This CDR3 spans 14 amino acids. Germline CDR1 and CDR2: ENHRY and SYGVKD. Deletions cut 0 bases from V and 0 bases from J, with 5 bases between.

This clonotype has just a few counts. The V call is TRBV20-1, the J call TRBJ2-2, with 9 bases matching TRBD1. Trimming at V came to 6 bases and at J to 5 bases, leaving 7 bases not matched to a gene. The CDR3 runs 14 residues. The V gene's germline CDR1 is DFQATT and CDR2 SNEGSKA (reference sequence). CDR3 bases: TGCAGTGCGCGGACGGGACAGGGAACCGGGGAGCTGTTTTTT. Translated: CSARTGQGTGELFF.

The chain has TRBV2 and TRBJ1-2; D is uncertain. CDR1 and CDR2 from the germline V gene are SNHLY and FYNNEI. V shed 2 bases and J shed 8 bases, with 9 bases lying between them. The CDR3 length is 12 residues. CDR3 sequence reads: CASSERRTGYTF. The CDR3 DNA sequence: TGTGCCAGCAGTGAAAGGAGGACGGGCTACACCTTC. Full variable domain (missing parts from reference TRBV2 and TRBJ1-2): EPEVTQTPSHQVTQMGQEVILRCVPISNHLYFYWYRQILGQKVEFLVSFYNNEISEKSEIFDDQFSVERPDGSNFTLKIRSTKLEDSAMYFCASSERRTGYTFGSGTRLTVV.

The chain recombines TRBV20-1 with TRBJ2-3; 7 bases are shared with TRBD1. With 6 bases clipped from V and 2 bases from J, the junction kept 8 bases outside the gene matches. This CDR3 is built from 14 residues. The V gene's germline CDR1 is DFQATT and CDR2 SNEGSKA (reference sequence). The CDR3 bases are TGCAGTGCGCACCGGGACAGAAACACAGATACGCAGTATTTT. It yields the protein CSAHRDRNTDTQYF.